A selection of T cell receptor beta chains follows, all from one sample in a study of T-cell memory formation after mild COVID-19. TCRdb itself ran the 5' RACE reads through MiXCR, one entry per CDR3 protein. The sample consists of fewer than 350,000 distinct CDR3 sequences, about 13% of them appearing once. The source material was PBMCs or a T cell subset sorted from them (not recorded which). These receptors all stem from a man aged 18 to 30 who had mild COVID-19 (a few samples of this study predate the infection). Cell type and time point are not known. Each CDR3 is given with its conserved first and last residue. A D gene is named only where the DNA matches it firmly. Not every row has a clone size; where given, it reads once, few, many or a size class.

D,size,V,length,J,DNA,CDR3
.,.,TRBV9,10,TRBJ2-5,TGTGCCAGCTTGCTAGAGTCCCAGTACTTC,CASLLESQYF
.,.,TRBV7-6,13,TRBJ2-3,TGTGCCAGCAGCACGACAGAGACAGATACGCAGTATTTT,CASSTTETDTQYF
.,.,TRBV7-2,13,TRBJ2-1,TGTGCCAGCAGCTTATCTAACAATTATGAGCAGTTCTTC,CASSLSNNYEQFF
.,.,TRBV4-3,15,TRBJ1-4,TGCGCCAGCAGCCAGGCCTCCGGGACAAACGGAAAACTGTTTTTT,CASSQASGTNGKLFF
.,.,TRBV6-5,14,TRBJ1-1,TGTGCCAGCAGCTCCCTAGGGGGGGGGACTGAAGCTTTCTTT,CASSSLGGGTEAFF
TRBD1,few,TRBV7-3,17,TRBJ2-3,TGTGCCAGCACCGCTGCCTGGGGACAGGGAAGCACAGATACGCAGTATTTT,CASTAAWGQGSTDTQYF
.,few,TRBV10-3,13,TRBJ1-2,TGTGCCACCTCAGGGCGTATGCGTTATGGCTACACCTTC,CATSGRMRYGYTF
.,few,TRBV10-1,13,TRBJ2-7,TGCGCCAGCAGTGAGTCTTGGGCCCACGAGCAGTACTTC,CASSESWAHEQYF
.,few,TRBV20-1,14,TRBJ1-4,TGCAGTGCTGGAGCCAGGGCGGGTAATGAAAAACTGTTTTTT,CSAGARAGNEKLFF
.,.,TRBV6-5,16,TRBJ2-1,TGTGCCAGCAGTTACCTGGGCGGGGGCCCCGTGAATGAGCAGTTCTTC,CASSYLGGGPVNEQFF
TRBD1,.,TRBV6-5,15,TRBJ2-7,TGTGCCAGCAGTTACGGGACAGGGTCGTCCTACGAGCAGTACTTC,CASSYGTGSSYEQYF
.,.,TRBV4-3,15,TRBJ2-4,TGCGCCAGCAGCCAAGAGTGGGGCTTTGGGAACATTCAGTACTTC,CASSQEWGFGNIQYF
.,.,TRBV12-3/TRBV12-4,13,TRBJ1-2,TGTGCCAGCAGTTTGATGACGAACTATGGCTACACCTTC,CASSLMTNYGYTF
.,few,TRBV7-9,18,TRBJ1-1,TGTGCCAGCAGCCCCCTGGTTGGGGTATCCCTGACCAACACTGAAGCTTTCTTT,CASSPLVGVSLTNTEAFF
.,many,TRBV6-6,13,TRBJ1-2,TGTGCCAGCAGTCACCGACAGGCCTATGGCTACACCTTC,CASSHRQAYGYTF
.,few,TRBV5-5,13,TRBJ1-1,TGTGCCAGCAGCGCTGTCATGAACACTGAAGCTTTCTTT,CASSAVMNTEAFF
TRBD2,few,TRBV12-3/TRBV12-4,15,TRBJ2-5,TGTGCCAGCAGACGACTAGCGGGCTCACAAGAGACCCAGTACTTC,CASRRLAGSQETQYF
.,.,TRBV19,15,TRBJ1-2,TGTGCCAGTAGTACAATTCCCTCACCCGGTGATGGCTACACCTTC,CASSTIPSPGDGYTF
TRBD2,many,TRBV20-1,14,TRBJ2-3,TGCAGTGCTAGAGATCTGGTCGGGGGGGATACGCAGTATTTT,CSARDLVGGDTQYF
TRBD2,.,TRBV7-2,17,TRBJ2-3,TGTGCCAGCAGCTTATGGACTAGCGGGGACAACACAGATACGCAGTATTTT,CASSLWTSGDNTDTQYF
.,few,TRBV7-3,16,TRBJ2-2,TGTGCCAGCAGCTTACTCGGTGGAGTGAACACCGGGGAGCTGTTTTTT,CASSLLGGVNTGELFF
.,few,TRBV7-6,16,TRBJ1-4,TGTGCCAGCAGCTTAGCGACGGAGAGGGATAGTGAAAAACTGTTTTTT,CASSLATERDSEKLFF
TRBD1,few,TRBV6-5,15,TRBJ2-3,TGTGCCAGCAGGGAGGGGACAGGGGGCACAGATACGCAGTATTTT,CASREGTGGTDTQYF
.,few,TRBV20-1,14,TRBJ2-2,TGCAGTGCCAGCAGGGGCGCGAACACCGGGGAGCTGTTTTTT,CSASRGANTGELFF
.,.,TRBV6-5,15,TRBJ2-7,TGTGCCAGCAGCGCATACTCGGGTGGAGTCTACGAGCAGTACTTC,CASSAYSGGVYEQYF
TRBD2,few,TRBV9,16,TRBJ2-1,TGTGCCAGCAGCGGGGAGGCGGGGGGGCCCTACAATGAGCAGTTCTTC,CASSGEAGGPYNEQFF
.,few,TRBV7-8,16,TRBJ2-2,TGTGCCAGCAGCTCTTTCTGGCTAGCAGGCACCGGGGAGCTGTTTTTT,CASSSFWLAGTGELFF
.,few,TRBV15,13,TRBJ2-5,TGTGCCACCAGCAGAGAGGGGGGGCAGACCCAGTACTTC,CATSREGGQTQYF
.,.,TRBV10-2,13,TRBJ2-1,TGCGCCAGCAGTGAAGGGCCCTACAATGAGCAGTTCTTC,CASSEGPYNEQFF
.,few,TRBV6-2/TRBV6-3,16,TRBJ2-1,TGTGCCAGCAGTTACTCAGGGACATTCCTCTACAATGAGCAGTTCTTC,CASSYSGTFLYNEQFF
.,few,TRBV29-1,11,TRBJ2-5,TGCAGCGTTGTACAGGGCGAGACCCAGTACTTC,CSVVQGETQYF
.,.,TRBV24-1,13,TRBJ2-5,TGTGCCACCAGTGATTTGGACTCAGAGACCCAGTACTTC,CATSDLDSETQYF
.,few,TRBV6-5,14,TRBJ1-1,TGTGCCAGCAGTTACTCTTCCCCGGCGGGTGAAGCTTTCTTT,CASSYSSPAGEAFF
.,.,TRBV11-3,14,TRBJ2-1,TGTGCCAGCAGCCCCAGAATGGGATACGATGAGCAGTTCTTC,CASSPRMGYDEQFF
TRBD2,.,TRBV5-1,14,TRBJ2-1,TGCGCCAGCATTTTAGCGGGGGGGAGCGATGAGCAGTTCTTC,CASILAGGSDEQFF
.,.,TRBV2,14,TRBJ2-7,TGTGCCAGCAGGAAAGGACAGCACTCCTACGAGCAGTACTTC,CASRKGQHSYEQYF
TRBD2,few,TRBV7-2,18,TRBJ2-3,TGTGCCAGCAGCTCTGACATTAGCGGGGGTGGCGGCACAGATACGCAGTATTTT,CASSSDISGGGGTDTQYF
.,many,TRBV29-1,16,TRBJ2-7,TGCAGCGTTGAAGATCGGCTCAACCGAACCCCCTACGAGCAGTACTTC,CSVEDRLNRTPYEQYF
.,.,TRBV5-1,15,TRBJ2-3,TGCGCCAGCAGCTTCCGGTTTCCTAGCACAGATACGCAGTATTTT,CASSFRFPSTDTQYF
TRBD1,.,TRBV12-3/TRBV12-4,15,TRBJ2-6,TGTGCCAGCAGACGGACAGGGACTGGGGCCAACGTCCTGACTTTC,CASRRTGTGANVLTF
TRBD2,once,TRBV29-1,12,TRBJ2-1,TGCAGCGTTGCCACTAGCGGGGGGTTACAGTTCTTC,CSVATSGGLQFF
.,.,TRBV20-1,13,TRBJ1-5,TGCAGTGCTAGTCTTCACGGAGCTCAGCCCCAGCATTTT,CSASLHGAQPQHF
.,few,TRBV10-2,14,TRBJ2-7,TGCGCCAGCCGAAGGCGGGGAGCCTCGGACGAGCAGTACTTC,CASRRRGASDEQYF
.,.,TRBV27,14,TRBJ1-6,TGTGCCAGCAGTTTGGCGTTTTCGGATTCACCCCTCCACTTT,CASSLAFSDSPLHF
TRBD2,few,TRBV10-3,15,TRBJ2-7,TGTGCCATCAGTGAGCCCGGACTAGCGGGGGCCGAGCAGTACTTC,CAISEPGLAGAEQYF
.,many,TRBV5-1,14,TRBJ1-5,TGCGCCAGCAGCTTGGGGGACCAGAATCAGCCCCAGCATTTT,CASSLGDQNQPQHF
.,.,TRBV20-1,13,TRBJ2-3,TGCAGTGCAACCCCAGTACCGCCCAGCACGCAGTATTTT,CSATPVPPSTQYF
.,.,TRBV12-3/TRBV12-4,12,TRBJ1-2,TGTGCCAGCAGGTCGAGGGACTATGGCTACACCTTC,CASRSRDYGYTF
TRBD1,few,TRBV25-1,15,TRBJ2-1,TGTGCCAGCAGTGACCCCCGAACAGGGGTTAATGAGCAGTTCTTC,CASSDPRTGVNEQFF
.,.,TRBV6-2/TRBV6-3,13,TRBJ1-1,TGTGCCAGCAGGCTCAGGGGAGGAACTGAAGCTTTCTTT,CASRLRGGTEAFF
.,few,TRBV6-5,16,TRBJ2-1,TGTGCCAGCAGCTTTTCTCGACCGGGAAGAGGCAATGAGCAGTTCTTC,CASSFSRPGRGNEQFF
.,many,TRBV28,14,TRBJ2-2,TGTGCCAGCAGTTCTGGAGGATTTACCGGGGAGCTGTTTTTT,CASSSGGFTGELFF
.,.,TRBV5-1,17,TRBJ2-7,TGCGCCAGCAGCTTGGCCCCACAGGGTCCCAGCTCCTACGAGCAGTACTTC,CASSLAPQGPSSYEQYF
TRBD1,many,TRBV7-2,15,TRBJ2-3,TGTGCCAGCAGTCCTGCTAGGGGGCCCACAGATACGCAGTATTTT,CASSPARGPTDTQYF
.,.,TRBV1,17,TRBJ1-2,TGCACCAGCAGCCAAGAACTTACGAGGTTCGTGGGCTATGGCTACACCTTC,CTSSQELTRFVGYGYTF
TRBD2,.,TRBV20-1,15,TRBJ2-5,TGCAGTGCTAGAGATCTAACTAGCGGGGTGAAGACCCAGTACTTC,CSARDLTSGVKTQYF
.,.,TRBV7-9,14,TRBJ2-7,TGTGCCAGCAGCTCTGGGGGCCGACCCTACGAGCAGTACTTC,CASSSGGRPYEQYF
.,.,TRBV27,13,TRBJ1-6,TGTGCCAGCCGCTGGAAGTGGGGGTCACCCCTCCACTTT,CASRWKWGSPLHF
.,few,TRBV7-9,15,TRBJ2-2,TGTGCCAGCAGCCTGGGACAGACTAGCACCGGGGAGCTGTTTTTT,CASSLGQTSTGELFF
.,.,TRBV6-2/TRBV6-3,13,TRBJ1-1,TGTGCCAGCAGTTATTTACGGGTCACTGAAGCTTTCTTT,CASSYLRVTEAFF